Each of the 31 T cell receptor beta chains below was sequenced from the same sample in a study of shared clonotypes between healthy human individuals. TCRdb keeps only in-frame clones here, not all; method: immunoSEQ multiplex PCR. This sample has 1,100,000 or so clones, with roughly 74% found just once. What was sequenced was memory CD4+ T cells from PBMCs. This sample's subset: CD45RA-negative fraction. Every receptor here comes from a man aged 18 to 30 in good health. Some clones in this sample may be carry-over from other donors' samples.

The rearrangement links TRBV20-1 to TRBJ2-3, with no clear D. The CDR3 consists of 11 residues. Germline V gene data show CDR1 as DFQATT and CDR2 as SNEGSKA (reference sequence). Here the CDR3 DNA reads TGCAGCATCGTGCAGGAATCAGCGCAGTATTTT. Encoded protein: CSIVQESAQYF.

This chain connects TRBV7-9 to TRBJ1-2; D is unclear. Trimming took off 5 bases at V and 7 bases at J, with 14 bases between the two ends. Per the germline V gene, CDR1 is SEHNR and CDR2 is FQNEAQ (reference sequence). The CDR3 is made up of 13 amino acids. CDR3 sequence (DNA): TGTGCCAGCAGCCCAAGTGGTAGACTTGGCTACACCTTC. This sequence encodes CASSPSGRLGYTF.

The chain joins TRBV7-8 to TRBJ1-4, with D perhaps TRBD1 (5 bases). This CDR3 spans 14 amino acids. Between the trimmed V and J ends, which lost 6 bases and 8 bases, there was a span of 16 bases. The V gene's germline CDR1 is SGHVS and CDR2 FQNEAQ. CDR3 in DNA: TGTGCCAGCAGACGGGGCGTCGGGAGGGAAAAACTGTTTTTT. Amino acids: CASRRGVGREKLFF.

The rearrangement uses TRBV5-6 and TRBJ2-1; 10 nucleotides align to TRBD2. V lost 3 bases, J lost 7 bases, and 4 bases stayed unmatched. The CDR3 totals 14 residues. Per germline, CDR1 SGHDT and CDR2 YYEEEE. In DNA, the CDR3 is TGTGCCAGCAGCTCTTCTAGCGGGAGAAATGAGCAGTTCTTC. It translates to CASSSSSGRNEQFF. Full variable domain (remainder filled in from reference TRBV5-6 and TRBJ2-1): DAGVTQSPTHLIKTRGQQVTLRCSPKSGHDTVSWYQQALGQGPQFIFQYYEEEERQRGNFPDRFSGHQFPNYSSELNVNALLLGDSALYLCASSSSSGRNEQFFGPGTRLTVL.

This clone appeared once. This rearrangement joins TRBV5-1 to TRBJ2-7; weak D call: TRBD2 (5 bases). There are 14 residues in the CDR3. V was clipped by 0 bases and J by 6 bases, with 13 bases between them. CDR1 SGHRS and CDR2 YFSETQ come from the germline V gene. The CDR3 protein is CASSLALSAAEQYF. The CDR3, as DNA: TGCGCCAGCAGCTTGGCTCTTTCAGCGGCCGAGCAGTACTTC.

The table lists this clone with many counts. The chain joins TRBV4-2 to TRBJ2-3; 9 bases agree with TRBD2. Germline CDR1 and CDR2: LGHNA and YNFKEQ. The CDR3 sequence is 16 residues long. With V trimmed by 6 bases and J by 1 base, 8 bases remained unmatched. CDR3 residues: CASSKGTSQGTDTQYF. The CDR3 DNA sequence: TGTGCCAGCAGTAAAGGGACTAGCCAGGGCACAGATACGCAGTATTTT.

The chain employs TRBV5-1 and TRBJ1-4; 7 bases fit TRBD1. The V and J ends lost 4 bases and 0 bases, in that order; junction bases with no gene match: 6. The length of the CDR3 is 16 residues. CDR1 SGHRS and CDR2 YFSETQ come from the germline V gene. The CDR3 loop is CASSRTGPTTNEKLFF. CDR3 DNA: TGCGCCAGCAGCAGGACAGGCCCTACAACTAATGAAAAACTGTTTTTT.

The CDR3 DNA is TGCGCCAGCAGCTCTCGAGGGGCAGTAGGAGAGACCCAGTACTTC. It codes for CASSSRGAVGETQYF. V usage is TRBV5-1 and J usage is TRBJ2-5; either TRBD1 or TRBD2 may supply D (5 bases each). The germline V and J ends were trimmed by 3 bases and 4 bases, with 16 bases remaining between them. Germline loops: CDR1 SGHRS, CDR2 YFSETQ. CDR3 length: 15 residues.

The chain couples TRBV28 to TRBJ2-7; D is unresolved. Germline CDR1 is MDHEN and CDR2 is SYDVKM. The V gene lost 3 bases and the J gene lost 1 base, with 10 bases spanning the gap. This CDR3 is built from 14 residues. The CDR3 protein is CASSFTGSSYEQYF. CDR3 DNA: TGTGCCAGCAGTTTTACCGGGTCTTCCTACGAGCAGTACTTC. Combining the CDR3 with reference TRBV28 and TRBJ2-7 gives the whole variable domain DVKVTQSSRYLVKRTGEKVFLECVQDMDHENMFWYRQDPGLGLRLIYFSYDVKMKEKGDIPEGYSVSREKKERFSLILESASTNQTSMYLCASSFTGSSYEQYFGPGTRLTVT.

The chain recombines TRBV7-2 with TRBJ1-2; possible D gene TRBD1, 6 bases. With 5 bases removed from V and 4 bases from J, the gap between germline ends came to 14 bases. This CDR3 has 14 amino acids. Looked up from germline, CDR1 is SGHTA and CDR2 is FQGNSA. The CDR3 sequence: CASSRRGTSYGYTF. DNA of the CDR3: TGTGCCAGCAGCCGCCGAGGGACATCCTATGGCTACACCTTC.

The rearrangement joins TRBV5-4 to TRBJ2-3, with TRBD2 matching over 11 bases. The CDR3 runs to 16 residues. Per germline, CDR1 SGHNT and CDR2 YYREEE (reference sequence). V shed 4 bases and J 0 bases; nucleotides not matched to a gene: 4. The CDR3 DNA reads as TGTGCCAGCAGCCCGACTAGCGGGACTAGCACAGATACGCAGTATTTT. Amino acids: CASSPTSGTSTDTQYF. Looking up the rest from reference TRBV5-4 and TRBJ2-3 gives the full variable domain: ETGVTQSPTHLIKTRGQQVTLRCSSQSGHNTVSWYQQALGQGPQFIFQYYREEENGRGNFPPRFSGLQFPNYSSELNVNALELDDSALYLCASSPTSGTSTDTQYFGPGTRLTVL.

This chain uses TRBV5-5 with TRBJ2-1, with D unresolved. V gave up 4 bases and J gave up 11 bases, with 13 bases separating them. CDR1 is SGHKS and CDR2 is YYEKEE in the germline V gene (reference sequence). CDR3 length: 12 amino acids. DNA for the CDR3: TGTGCCAGCAGCCCCTTGCGTGCCCAGCAGTTCTTC. It specifies CASSPLRAQQFF.

CDR3 bases: TGTGCCAGCTCACCACTGGAGGGGTACAACTACGAGCAGTACTTC. This gives the protein CASSPLEGYNYEQYF. This chain connects TRBV18 to TRBJ2-7; tentative D call: TRBD2 (6 bases). Per germline, CDR1 KGHSH and CDR2 LQKENI. The CDR3 covers 15 residues. Trimming took 1 base from V and 3 from J, leaving 13 bases between them. The full variable domain, rest sourced from reference TRBV18 and TRBJ2-7, is NAGVMQNPRHLVRRRGQEARLRCSPMKGHSHVYWYRQLPEEGLKFMVYLQKENIIDESGMPKERFSAEFPKEGPSILRIQQVVRGDSAAYFCASSPLEGYNYEQYFGPGTRLTVT.

This sequence joins TRBV6-6 and TRBJ2-5; D is unclear. V lost 5 bases to trimming and J lost 5 bases, with 18 bases between them. Germline V gene lookup returns CDR1 MNHNY and CDR2 SVGAGI (reference sequence). The CDR3 extends over 15 amino acids. CDR3 loop: CASSKFLPLGETQYF. CDR3 DNA: TGTGCCAGCAGTAAATTCCTTCCCCTGGGTGAGACCCAGTACTTC.

The chain couples TRBV9 to TRBJ2-5, with D unclear. This CDR3 is 14 amino acids long. Trimming took 0 bases from V and 5 from J, leaving 11 bases between them. Germline V gene data show CDR1 as SGDLS and CDR2 as YYNGEE. This CDR3 is CASSVGDTVETQYF. The CDR3 bases are TGTGCCAGCAGCGTAGGGGATACCGTGGAGACCCAGTACTTC.

The chain has TRBV7-2 and TRBJ2-3, with no clear D. The CDR3 length is 12 residues. With 8 bases removed from V and 5 bases from J, the gap between germline ends came to 11 bases. Per germline, CDR1 SGHTA and CDR2 FQGNSA. The DNA of the CDR3 is TGTGCCAGCGCTCCCGTGGGAGATACGCAGTATTTT. Encoded protein: CASAPVGDTQYF.

This clone was recorded once. The rearrangement joins TRBV6-1 to TRBJ2-1; the match to TRBD1 covers 11 bases. CDR1 is MNHNS and CDR2 is SASEGT in the germline V gene. The CDR3 extends over 17 amino acids. V was pared by 0 bases and J by 7 bases, with 8 bases of the junction left unmatched. CDR3 sequence: CASSEAPGTGGLNEQFF. DNA for the CDR3: TGTGCCAGCAGTGAAGCACCCGGGACAGGGGGGTTAAATGAGCAGTTCTTC.

The chain combines TRBV7-3 with TRBJ1-1; 7 bases are a match to TRBD1. After removal of 5 bases from V and 1 base from J, the junction contained 1 base not matched to a gene. CDR3 length: 13 amino acids. The germline V gene has CDR1 SGHTA and CDR2 FQGTGA. The CDR3 DNA reads TGTGCCAGCAGCGCAGGGGGGAACACTGAAGCTTTCTTT. As protein: CASSAGGNTEAFF.

V gene TRBV6-6 combines with J gene TRBJ2-7; D unclear. V lost 5 bases and J lost 6, with 14 bases in between. This CDR3 contains 13 residues. Germline lookup yields CDR1 MNHNY and CDR2 SVGAGI (reference sequence). CDR3 sequence (DNA): TGTGCCAGCAGTGGTTACAGCCCAGGCGAGCAGTACTTC. Protein: CASSGYSPGEQYF.

The genes are TRBV2 and TRBJ1-2; TRBD1 might be the D (5 bases). Germline CDR1 is SNHLY and CDR2 is FYNNEI. The length of the CDR3 is 13 residues. Trimming cost V 3 bases and J 3 bases, with 8 bases left between them. In nucleotides, the CDR3 is TGTGCCAGCAGTGAGGGACCGGACTATGGCTACACCTTC. Translating it yields CASSEGPDYGYTF.

This clone was seen only once. V is TRBV29-1 and J is TRBJ1-6, with 7 bases identical to TRBD1. The CDR3 has 14 amino acids. V trimming: 5 bases; J trimming: 5 bases; junction bases outside the gene matches: 6. Germline V gives CDR1 SQVTM, CDR2 ANQGSEA. CDR3 nucleotide sequence: TGCAGCGTTCTCACGGGACAGCATAATTCACCCCTCCACTTT. Its translation: CSVLTGQHNSPLHF. The full variable domain, completed using reference TRBV29-1 and TRBJ1-6, is SAVISQKPSRDICQRGTSLTIQCQVDSQVTMMFWYRQQPGQSLTLIATANQGSEATYESGFVIDKFPISRPNLTFSTLTVSNMSPEDSSIYLCSVLTGQHNSPLHFGNGTRLTVT.

The chain couples TRBV29-1 to TRBJ2-1; D gene ambiguous. CDR1 and CDR2 from the germline V gene are SQVTM and ANQGSEA. V lost 6 bases and J lost 4, with 16 bases in between. The CDR3 is 14 amino acids. The chain's CDR3 is CSVPEGFLYNEQFF. DNA of the CDR3: TGCAGCGTCCCCGAAGGGTTTCTTTACAATGAGCAGTTCTTC.

This clone was recorded many times. The DNA of the CDR3 is TGTGCCAGCAGCTTCGGCTTCGGGGGCCTTGATGGTGGCTACACCTTC. Translation gives CASSFGFGGLDGGYTF. The chain recombines TRBV5-6 with TRBJ1-2; a possible D gene is TRBD1 (6 bases). The V gene's germline CDR1 is SGHDT and CDR2 YYEEEE. This CDR3 has 16 residues. Deletions cut 2 bases from V and 7 bases from J, with 21 bases between.

The chain recombines TRBV7-9 with TRBJ2-1, with 7 bases matching TRBD2. V was clipped by 4 bases and J by 9 bases; unmatched bases: 12. The CDR3 is made up of 15 amino acids. The germline gives CDR1 SEHNR, CDR2 FQNEAQ (reference sequence). CDR3: CASSYGGGRVGEQFF. CDR3 bases: TGTGCCAGCAGCTATGGGGGAGGGCGAGTCGGTGAGCAGTTCTTC.

The chain joins TRBV18 to TRBJ2-7; tentative D call: TRBD2 (6 bases). Germline CDR1 and CDR2: KGHSH and LQKENI. Trimming took off 2 bases at V and 9 bases at J, with 17 bases between the two ends. This CDR3 is built from 14 residues. The CDR3 DNA sequence: TGTGCCAGCTCACCAGCACCTCAGGAGGGCGGGCAGTACTTC. Its protein product is CASSPAPQEGGQYF.

J is TRBJ2-2 and V is TRBV7-8; D is possibly TRBD1 or TRBD2 (5 bases each). Germline CDR1 SGHVS, CDR2 FQNEAQ. Trimming took off 5 bases at V and 8 bases at J, with 18 bases between the two ends. The CDR3 totals 15 residues. The CDR3 DNA is TGTGCCAGCAGCCCGGGGCGTCTCTTAGGTGGGGAGCTGTTTTTT. Translating it yields CASSPGRLLGGELFF.

This clone was seen a handful of times. This rearrangement joins TRBV11-2 to TRBJ1-4; D not resolved. The V gene's germline CDR1 is SGHAT and CDR2 FQNNGV. This CDR3 region has 13 residues. The ends were cut back, 5 bases at V and 10 bases at J, with 14 bases in the middle. CDR3 sequence reads: CASSPNPSGKLFF. The CDR3, as DNA: TGTGCCAGCAGCCCAAACCCGAGCGGAAAACTGTTTTTT.

The genes are TRBV28 and TRBJ2-7; 7 nucleotides agree with TRBD1. Germline V gene data show CDR1 as MDHEN and CDR2 as SYDVKM. V shed 3 bases, J shed 6 bases, and the junction held 5 bases outside the gene matches. CDR3 length: 13 amino acids. The CDR3, as DNA: TGTGCCAGCAGTTTTGAGGGGGCTGTCGAGCAGTACTTC. Translation: CASSFEGAVEQYF.

The chain carries TRBV4-3 and TRBJ2-1, with unresolved D. This CDR3 has 14 amino acids. The germline V gene encodes CDR1 LGHNA and CDR2 YSLEER. The V end was cut by 4 bases, the J end by 9 bases, with 16 bases between. The CDR3 nucleotides read TGCGCCAGCAGCCTCACAAGGCAGCGAGCTGAGCAGTTCTTC. It translates to CASSLTRQRAEQFF.

J is TRBJ1-1 and V is TRBV7-8, with D possibly being TRBD1 (6 bases). Germline V gene lookup returns CDR1 SGHVS and CDR2 FQNEAQ. Trimming took 3 bases from V and 6 from J, leaving 11 bases between them. The CDR3 is 13 residues long. The CDR3 here is CASSFLGGAEAFF. The CDR3 nucleotides are TGTGCCAGCAGCTTTCTAGGGGGGGCTGAAGCTTTCTTT.

This chain connects TRBV7-8 to TRBJ2-2; either TRBD1 or TRBD2 may fit D (5 bases each). Germline V CDR1 and CDR2: SGHVS, FQNEAQ. Trimming took off 7 bases at V and 5 bases at J, with 20 bases between the two ends. This CDR3 spans 16 amino acids. This chain's CDR3 is CASTSTSGRGTGELFF. CDR3 DNA: TGTGCCAGCACCTCAACCAGCGGAAGGGGAACCGGGGAGCTGTTTTTT. Using reference TRBV7-8 and TRBJ2-2 for the parts outside the CDR3, the full variable domain is GAGVSQSPRYKVAKRGQDVALRCDPISGHVSLFWYQQALGQGPEFLTYFQNEAQLDKSGLPSDRFFAERPEGSVSTLKIQRTQQEDSAVYLCASTSTSGRGTGELFFGEGSRLTVL.